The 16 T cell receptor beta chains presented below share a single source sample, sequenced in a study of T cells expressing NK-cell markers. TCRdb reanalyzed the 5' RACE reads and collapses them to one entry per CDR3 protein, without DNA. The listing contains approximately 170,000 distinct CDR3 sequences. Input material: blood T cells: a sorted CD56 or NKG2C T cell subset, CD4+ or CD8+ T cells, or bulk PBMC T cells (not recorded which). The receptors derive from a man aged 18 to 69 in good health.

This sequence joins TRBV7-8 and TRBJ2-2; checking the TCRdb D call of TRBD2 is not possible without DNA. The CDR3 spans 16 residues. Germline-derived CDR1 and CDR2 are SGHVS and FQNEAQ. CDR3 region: CASSTRDSPSPGELFF.

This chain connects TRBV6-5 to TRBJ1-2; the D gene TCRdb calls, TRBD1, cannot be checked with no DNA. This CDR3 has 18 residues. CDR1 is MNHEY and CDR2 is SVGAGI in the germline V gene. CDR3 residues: CASITALDWAGSNYGYTF.

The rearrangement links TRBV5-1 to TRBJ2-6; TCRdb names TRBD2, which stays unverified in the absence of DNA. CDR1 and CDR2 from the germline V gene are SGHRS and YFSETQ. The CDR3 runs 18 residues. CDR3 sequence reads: CASSLVGGLATGANVLTF.

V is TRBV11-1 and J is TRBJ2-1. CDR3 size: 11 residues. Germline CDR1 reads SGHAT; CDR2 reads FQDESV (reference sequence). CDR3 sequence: CASRNGDEQFF.

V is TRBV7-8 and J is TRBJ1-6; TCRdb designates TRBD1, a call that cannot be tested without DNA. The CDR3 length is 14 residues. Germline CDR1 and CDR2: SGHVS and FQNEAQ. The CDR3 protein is CASSPTEYNSPLHF.

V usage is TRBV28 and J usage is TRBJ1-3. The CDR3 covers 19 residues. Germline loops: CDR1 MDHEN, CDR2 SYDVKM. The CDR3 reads CASSMVTWRQASSGNTIYF.

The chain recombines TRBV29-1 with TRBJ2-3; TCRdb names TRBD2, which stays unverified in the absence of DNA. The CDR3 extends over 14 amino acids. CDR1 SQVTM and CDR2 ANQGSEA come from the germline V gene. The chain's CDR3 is CSVGSGEWADTQYF.

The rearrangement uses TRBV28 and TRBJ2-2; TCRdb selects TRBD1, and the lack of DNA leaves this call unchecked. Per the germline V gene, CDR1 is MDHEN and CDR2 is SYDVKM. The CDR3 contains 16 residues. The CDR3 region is CASSLMDSLNTGELFF.

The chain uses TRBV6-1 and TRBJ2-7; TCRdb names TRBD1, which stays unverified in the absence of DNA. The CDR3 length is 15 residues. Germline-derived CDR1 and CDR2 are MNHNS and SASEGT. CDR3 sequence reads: CASSLLRQGLYEQYF.

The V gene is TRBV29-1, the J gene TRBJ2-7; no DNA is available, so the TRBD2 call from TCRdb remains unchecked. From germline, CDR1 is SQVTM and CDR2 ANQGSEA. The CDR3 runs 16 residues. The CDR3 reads CSVEEGTSGVAYEQYF.

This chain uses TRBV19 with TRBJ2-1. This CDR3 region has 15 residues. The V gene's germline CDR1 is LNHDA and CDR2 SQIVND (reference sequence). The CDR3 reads CASSIVQGSYNEQFF.

The CDR3: CASSYRDSYFNYGYTF. This chain uses TRBV7-9 with TRBJ1-2; TCRdb names TRBD1, which stays unverified in the absence of DNA. CDR3 length equals 16 residues. Germline V CDR1 and CDR2: SEHNR, FQNEAQ (reference sequence).

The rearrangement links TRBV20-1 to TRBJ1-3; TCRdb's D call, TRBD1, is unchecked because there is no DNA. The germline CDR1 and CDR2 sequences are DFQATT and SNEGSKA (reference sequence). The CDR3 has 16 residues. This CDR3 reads CSASRPDRGSGNTIYF.

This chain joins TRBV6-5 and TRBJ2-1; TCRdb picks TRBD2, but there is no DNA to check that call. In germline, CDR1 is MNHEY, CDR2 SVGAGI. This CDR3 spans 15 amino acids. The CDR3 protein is CASSYYAGRRNEQFF.

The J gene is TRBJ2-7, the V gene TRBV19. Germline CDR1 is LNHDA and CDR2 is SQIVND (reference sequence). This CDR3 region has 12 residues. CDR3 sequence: CASSIGQKEQYF.

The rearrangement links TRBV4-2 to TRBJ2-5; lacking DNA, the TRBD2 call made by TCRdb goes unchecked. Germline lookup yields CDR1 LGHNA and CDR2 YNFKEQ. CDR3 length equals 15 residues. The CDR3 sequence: CASSQDRGTSETQYF.